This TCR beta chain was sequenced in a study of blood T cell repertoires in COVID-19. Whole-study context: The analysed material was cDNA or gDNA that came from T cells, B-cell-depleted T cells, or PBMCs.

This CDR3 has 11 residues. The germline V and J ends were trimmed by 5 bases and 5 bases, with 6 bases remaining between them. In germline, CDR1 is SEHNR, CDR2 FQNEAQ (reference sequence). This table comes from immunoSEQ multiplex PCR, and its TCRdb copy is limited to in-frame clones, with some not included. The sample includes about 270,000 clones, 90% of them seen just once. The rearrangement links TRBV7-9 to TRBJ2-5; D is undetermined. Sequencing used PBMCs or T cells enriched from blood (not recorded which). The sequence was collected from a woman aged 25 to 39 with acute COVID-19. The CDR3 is CASSAEETQYF. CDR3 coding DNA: TGTGCCAGCAGCGCTGAGGAGACCCAGTACTTC.